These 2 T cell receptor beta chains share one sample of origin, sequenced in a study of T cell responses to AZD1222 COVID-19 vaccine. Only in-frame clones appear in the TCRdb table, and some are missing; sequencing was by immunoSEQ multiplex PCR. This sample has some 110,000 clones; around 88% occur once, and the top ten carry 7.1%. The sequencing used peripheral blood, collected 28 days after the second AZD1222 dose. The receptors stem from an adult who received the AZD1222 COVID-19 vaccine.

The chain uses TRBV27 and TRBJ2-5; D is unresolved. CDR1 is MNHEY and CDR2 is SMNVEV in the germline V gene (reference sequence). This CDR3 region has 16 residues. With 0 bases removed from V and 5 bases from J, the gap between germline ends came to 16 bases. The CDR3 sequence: CASSLSPSINEETQYF. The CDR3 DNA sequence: TGTGCCAGCAGTTTATCCCCGTCCATTAATGAGGAGACCCAGTACTTC.

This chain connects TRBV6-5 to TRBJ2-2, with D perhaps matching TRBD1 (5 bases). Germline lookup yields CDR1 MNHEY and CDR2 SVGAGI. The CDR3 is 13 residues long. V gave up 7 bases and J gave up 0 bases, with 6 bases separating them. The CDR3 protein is CASTRANTGELFF. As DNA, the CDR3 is TGTGCCAGCACCAGGGCGAACACCGGGGAGCTGTTTTTT.